This TCR beta chain is from a study of radiation and T cells in renal cell carcinoma. TCRdb's copy holds only in-frame clones and misses some; the assay was immunoSEQ multiplex PCR. The repertoire holds 90,000 to 100,000 clones, with 65% to 90% as singletons. Whole-study findings and limits: Pretreatment tumor biopsies were lacking, so baseline clonotypes are unknown.

The time point here: baseline pretreatment blood. Treatment described: 15 Gy SBRT to primary tumor, nephrectomy 4 weeks later. Clear cell pathology was present in this patient's renal cell carcinoma. This clone was seen more than once but under ten times. Its antigen is unidentified. This specimen consisted of blood, obtained from a patient whose treatment included radiotherapy and nephrectomy. The receptor's source is a man over 45 with renal cell carcinoma.

CDR3 sequence: CASSPSAEAFF. The CDR3 DNA is TGTGCCAGCAGCCCTTCAGCGGAAGCTTTCTTT. The V gene is TRBV6-6, the J gene TRBJ1-1, with D hard to call. This CDR3 region has 11 residues. V was pared by 6 bases and J by 8 bases, with 10 bases between. The germline V gene has CDR1 MNHNY and CDR2 SVGAGI (reference sequence).